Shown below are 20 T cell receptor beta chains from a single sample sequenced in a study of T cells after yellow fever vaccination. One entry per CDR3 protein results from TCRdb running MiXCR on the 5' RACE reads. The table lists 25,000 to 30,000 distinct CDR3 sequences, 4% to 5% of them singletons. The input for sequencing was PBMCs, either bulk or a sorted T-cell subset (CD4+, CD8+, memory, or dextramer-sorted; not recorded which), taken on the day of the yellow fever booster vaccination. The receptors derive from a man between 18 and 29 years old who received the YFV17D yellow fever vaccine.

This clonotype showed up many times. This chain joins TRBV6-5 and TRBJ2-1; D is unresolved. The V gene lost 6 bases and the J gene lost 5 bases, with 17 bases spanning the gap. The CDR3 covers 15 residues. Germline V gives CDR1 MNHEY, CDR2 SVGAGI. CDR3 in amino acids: CASSLSGGQHNEQFF. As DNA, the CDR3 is TGTGCCAGCAGCCTTAGTGGCGGCCAACACAATGAGCAGTTCTTC.

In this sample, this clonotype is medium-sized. The CDR3 nucleotides are TGCAGTGCTAGCCAAAGAACTAGCGGGACAGATACGCAGTATTTT. Protein: CSASQRTSGTDTQYF. The chain employs TRBV20-1 and TRBJ2-3; 9 nucleotides align to TRBD2. Per the germline V gene, CDR1 is DFQATT and CDR2 is SNEGSKA (reference sequence). Trimming took 3 bases from V and 3 from J; bases not matched to a gene: 7. The CDR3 has 15 residues.

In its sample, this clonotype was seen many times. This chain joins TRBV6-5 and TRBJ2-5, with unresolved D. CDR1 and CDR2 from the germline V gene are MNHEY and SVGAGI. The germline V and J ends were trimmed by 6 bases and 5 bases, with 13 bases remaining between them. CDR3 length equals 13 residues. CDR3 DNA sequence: TGTGCCAGCAGAGATGGGGTAGGCGAGACCCAGTACTTC. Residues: CASRDGVGETQYF.

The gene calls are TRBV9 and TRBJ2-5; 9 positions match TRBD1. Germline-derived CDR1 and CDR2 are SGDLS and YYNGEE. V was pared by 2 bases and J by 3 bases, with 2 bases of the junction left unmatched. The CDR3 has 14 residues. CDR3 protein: CASSVDRGEETQYF. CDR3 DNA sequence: TGTGCCAGCAGCGTCGACAGGGGGGAAGAGACCCAGTACTTC.

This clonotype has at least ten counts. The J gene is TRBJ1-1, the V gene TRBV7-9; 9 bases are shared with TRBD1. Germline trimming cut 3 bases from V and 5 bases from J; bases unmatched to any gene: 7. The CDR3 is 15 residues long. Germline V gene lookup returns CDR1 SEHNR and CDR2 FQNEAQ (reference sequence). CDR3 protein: CASSFGGQGLTEAFF. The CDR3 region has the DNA TGTGCCAGCAGCTTCGGGGGACAGGGTTTAACTGAAGCTTTCTTT.

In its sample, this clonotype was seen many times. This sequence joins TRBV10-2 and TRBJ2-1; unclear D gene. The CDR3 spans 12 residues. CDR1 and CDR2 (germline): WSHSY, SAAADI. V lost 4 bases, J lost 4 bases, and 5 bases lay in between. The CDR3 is CASSVNYNEQFF. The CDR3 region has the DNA TGCGCCAGCAGTGTAAATTACAATGAGCAGTTCTTC.

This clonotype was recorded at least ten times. In nucleotides, the CDR3 is TGCGCCAGCAGCCAAGATAGGGCCGTATTTTGCACCTTC. Translating gives CASSQDRAVFCTF. The V and J genes are TRBV4-3 and TRBJ1-2, with D uncertain. The CDR3 is 13 amino acids. Germline values: CDR1 LGHNA, CDR2 YSLEER. The V end was cut by 0 bases, the J end by 13 bases, with 15 bases between.

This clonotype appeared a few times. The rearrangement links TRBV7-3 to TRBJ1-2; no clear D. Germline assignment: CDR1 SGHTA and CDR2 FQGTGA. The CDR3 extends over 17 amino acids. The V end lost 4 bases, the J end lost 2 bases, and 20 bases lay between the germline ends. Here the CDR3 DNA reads TGTGCCAGCAGCTCCCTTTCGAGACTTAGGAAGAACTATGGCTACACCTTC. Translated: CASSSLSRLRKNYGYTF.

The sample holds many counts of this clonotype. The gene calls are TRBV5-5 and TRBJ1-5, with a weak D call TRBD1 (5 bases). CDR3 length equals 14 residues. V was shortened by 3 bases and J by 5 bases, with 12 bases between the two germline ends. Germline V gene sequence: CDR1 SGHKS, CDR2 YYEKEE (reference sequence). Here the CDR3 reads CASSSDPQDQPQHF. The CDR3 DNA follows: TGTGCCAGCAGCTCCGACCCACAGGATCAGCCCCAGCATTTT.

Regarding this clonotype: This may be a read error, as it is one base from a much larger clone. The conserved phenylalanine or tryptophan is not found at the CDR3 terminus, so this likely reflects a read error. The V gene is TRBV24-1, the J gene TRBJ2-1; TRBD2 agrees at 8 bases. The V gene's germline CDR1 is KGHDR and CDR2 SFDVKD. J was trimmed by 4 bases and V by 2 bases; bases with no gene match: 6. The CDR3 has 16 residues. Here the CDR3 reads CATSDYGGVGYNEQFS. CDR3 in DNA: TGTGCCACCAGTGATTACGGGGGGGTGGGGTACAATGAGCAGTTCTCC.

CDR3 sequence reads: CASSPRNLNTEAFF. The CDR3 DNA reads as TGTGCCAGCTCACCAAGGAATTTGAACACTGAAGCTTTCTTT. This chain links TRBV18 with TRBJ1-1; D uncertain. The CDR3 is 14 amino acids. In germline, CDR1 is KGHSH, CDR2 LQKENI. V dropped 2 bases and J dropped 0 bases, with 7 bases sitting between them.

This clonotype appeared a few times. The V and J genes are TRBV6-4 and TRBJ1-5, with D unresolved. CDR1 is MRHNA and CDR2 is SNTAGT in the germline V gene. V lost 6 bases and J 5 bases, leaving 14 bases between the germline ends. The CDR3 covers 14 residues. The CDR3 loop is CASSPDSTYQPQHF. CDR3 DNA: TGTGCCAGCAGCCCAGACTCGACCTATCAGCCCCAGCATTTT.

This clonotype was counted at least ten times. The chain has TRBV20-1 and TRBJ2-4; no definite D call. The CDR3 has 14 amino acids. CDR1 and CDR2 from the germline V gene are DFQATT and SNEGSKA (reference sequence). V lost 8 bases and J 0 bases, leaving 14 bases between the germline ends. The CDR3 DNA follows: TGCAGTACCCCTCCAGGCATAGCCAAAAACATTCAGTACTTC. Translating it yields CSTPPGIAKNIQYF.

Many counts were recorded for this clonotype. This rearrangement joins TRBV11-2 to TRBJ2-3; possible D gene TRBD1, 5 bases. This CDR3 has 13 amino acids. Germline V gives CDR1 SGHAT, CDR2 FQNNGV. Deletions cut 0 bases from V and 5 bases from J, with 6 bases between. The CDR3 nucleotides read TGTGCCAGCAGCTTAGATCAGGGAGATACGCAGTATTTT. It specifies CASSLDQGDTQYF.

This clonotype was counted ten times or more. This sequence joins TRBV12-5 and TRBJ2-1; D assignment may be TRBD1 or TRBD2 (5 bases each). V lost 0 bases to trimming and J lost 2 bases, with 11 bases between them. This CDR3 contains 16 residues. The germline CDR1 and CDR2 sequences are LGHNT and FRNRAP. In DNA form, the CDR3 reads TGTGCTAGTGGTTTGGTAGTTAGGGGAGCCTACAATGAGCAGTTCTTC. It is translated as CASGLVVRGAYNEQFF.

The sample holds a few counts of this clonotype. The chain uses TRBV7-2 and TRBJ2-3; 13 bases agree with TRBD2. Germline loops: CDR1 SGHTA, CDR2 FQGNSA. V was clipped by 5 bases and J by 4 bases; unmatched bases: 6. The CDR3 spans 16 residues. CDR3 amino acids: CASSPRTSGGADTQYF. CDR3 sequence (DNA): TGTGCCAGCAGCCCCCGGACTAGCGGGGGTGCAGATACGCAGTATTTT.

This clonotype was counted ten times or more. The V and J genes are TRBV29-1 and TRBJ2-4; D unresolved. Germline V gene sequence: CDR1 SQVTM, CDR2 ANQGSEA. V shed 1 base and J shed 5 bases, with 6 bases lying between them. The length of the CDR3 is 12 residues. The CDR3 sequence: CSVEGSENIQYF. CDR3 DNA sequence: TGCAGCGTTGAAGGTTCAGAAAACATTCAGTACTTC.

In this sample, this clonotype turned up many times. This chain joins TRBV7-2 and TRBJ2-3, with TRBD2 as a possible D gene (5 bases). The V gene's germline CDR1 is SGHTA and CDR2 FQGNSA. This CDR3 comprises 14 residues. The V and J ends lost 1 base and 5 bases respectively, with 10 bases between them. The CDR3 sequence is CASSLGPTRDTQYF. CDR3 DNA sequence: TGTGCCAGCAGCTTAGGCCCAACTAGAGATACGCAGTATTTT.

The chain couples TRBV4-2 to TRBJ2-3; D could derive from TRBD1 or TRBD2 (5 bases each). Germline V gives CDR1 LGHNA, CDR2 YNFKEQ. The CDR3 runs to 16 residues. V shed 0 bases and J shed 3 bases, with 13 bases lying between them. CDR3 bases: TGTGCCAGCAGCCAAGACGGGGCATGGGGGACAGATACGCAGTATTTT. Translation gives CASSQDGAWGTDTQYF.

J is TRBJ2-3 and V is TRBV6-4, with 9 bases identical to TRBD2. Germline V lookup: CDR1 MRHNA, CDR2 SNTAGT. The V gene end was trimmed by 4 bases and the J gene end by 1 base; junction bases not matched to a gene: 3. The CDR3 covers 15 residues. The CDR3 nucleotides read TGTGCCAGCAGTGTCCAGCGGGGGGGCACAGATACGCAGTATTTT. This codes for CASSVQRGGTDTQYF.